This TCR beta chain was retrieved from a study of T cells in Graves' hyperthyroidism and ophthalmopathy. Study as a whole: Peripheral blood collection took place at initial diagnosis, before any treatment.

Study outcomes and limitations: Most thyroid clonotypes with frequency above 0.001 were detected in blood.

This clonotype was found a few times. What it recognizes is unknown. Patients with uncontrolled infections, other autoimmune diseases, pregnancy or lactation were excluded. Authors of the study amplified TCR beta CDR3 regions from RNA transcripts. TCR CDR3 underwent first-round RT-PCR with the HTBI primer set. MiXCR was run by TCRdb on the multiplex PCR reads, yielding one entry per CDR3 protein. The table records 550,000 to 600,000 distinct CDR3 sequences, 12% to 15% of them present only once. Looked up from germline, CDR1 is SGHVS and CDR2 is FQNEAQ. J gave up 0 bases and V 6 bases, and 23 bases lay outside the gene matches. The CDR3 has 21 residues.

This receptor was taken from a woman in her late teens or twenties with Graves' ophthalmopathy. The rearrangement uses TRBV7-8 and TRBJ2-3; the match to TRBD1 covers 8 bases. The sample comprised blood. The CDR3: CASSLSPPGQGVKASTDTQYF. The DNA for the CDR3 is TGTGCCAGCAGTTTATCCCCCCCCGGACAGGGCGTCAAGGCGAGCACAGATACGCAGTATTTT.